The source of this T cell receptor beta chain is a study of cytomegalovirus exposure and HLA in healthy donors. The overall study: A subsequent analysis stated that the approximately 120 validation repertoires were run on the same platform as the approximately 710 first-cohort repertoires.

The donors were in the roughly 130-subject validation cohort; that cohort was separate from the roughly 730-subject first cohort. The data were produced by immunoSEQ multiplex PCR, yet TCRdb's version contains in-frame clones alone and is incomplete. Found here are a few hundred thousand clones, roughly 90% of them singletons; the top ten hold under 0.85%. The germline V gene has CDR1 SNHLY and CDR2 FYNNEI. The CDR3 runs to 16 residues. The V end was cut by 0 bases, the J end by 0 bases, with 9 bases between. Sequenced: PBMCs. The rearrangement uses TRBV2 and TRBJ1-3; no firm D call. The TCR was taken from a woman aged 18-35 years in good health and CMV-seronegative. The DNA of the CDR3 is TGTGCCAGCAGTGAAGCACCAGGCATCTCTGGAAACACCATATATTTT. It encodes CASSEAPGISGNTIYF.